This T cell receptor beta chain was documented in a study of blood T cell repertoires in COVID-19. Across the whole study: COVID-19 samples collected from the United States, Italy and Spain covered acute and convalescent phases. From T cells, B-cell-depleted T cells, or PBMCs came the material, which was cDNA or gDNA.

In the study's own analysis: Nucleated cell counts were estimated from reference gene primer amplification. Profiling relied on immunoSEQ multiplex PCR, and the TCRdb table lists in-frame clones only, not all of them. V, J and clone size were drawn from that table, and D and trimming were deduced from the DNA. Altogether 150,000 to 200,000 clones are present, approximately 85% being singletons, with the ten largest covering approximately 11%. About this clone itself: The sample holds other DNA sequences that translate to the same CDR3.

Trimming at V came to 3 bases and at J to 3 bases, leaving 2 bases not matched to a gene. Germline loops: CDR1 LNHDA, CDR2 SQIVND (reference sequence). The CDR3 consists of 14 residues. The rearrangement links TRBV19 to TRBJ2-5; 9 nucleotides line up with TRBD1. Sequencing was performed on peripheral blood. The sequence was obtained from a human donor with active or convalescent COVID-19. The donor label of this sample is uncertain. CDR3 region: CASSMTGGEETQYF. CDR3 nucleotides: TGTGCCAGTAGTATGACAGGGGGAGAAGAGACCCAGTACTTC.